The 8 T cell receptor beta chains presented below share a single source sample, sequenced in a study of shared clonotypes between healthy human individuals. Clones were sequenced by immunoSEQ multiplex PCR, and TCRdb holds only the in-frame ones, with some missing. The sample has about 1.1 million clones; about 80% are singletons. Sequencing was carried out using memory CD4+ T cells from PBMCs. Specified subset: CD45RA-negative fraction. The receptors shown here come from a man younger than 35 in good health. Some clones in this sample may be carry-over from other donors' samples.

Turning to this clone: Other DNA sequences in the sample encode the same CDR3. The rearrangement joins TRBV28 to TRBJ2-7, with unresolved D. This CDR3 has 13 residues. The germline V gene encodes CDR1 MDHEN and CDR2 SYDVKM. The V end was cut by 2 bases, the J end by 3 bases, with 8 bases between. CDR3 in amino acids: CASSLGGNYEQYF. CDR3 nucleotides: TGTGCCAGCAGTTTAGGTGGGAACTACGAGCAGTACTTC.

V usage is TRBV5-1 and J usage is TRBJ2-1, with a possible D match to TRBD1 (6 bases). Germline assignment: CDR1 SGHRS and CDR2 YFSETQ. Deletions cut 2 bases from V and 3 bases from J, with 15 bases between. The length of the CDR3 is 16 residues. The DNA of the CDR3 is TGCGCCAGCAGCTTAGCAGGGGCACCCCTCTACAATGAGCAGTTCTTC. Amino acids: CASSLAGAPLYNEQFF.

The V gene is TRBV6-6, the J gene TRBJ1-1; no firm D call. With 4 bases removed from V and 4 bases from J, the gap between germline ends came to 10 bases. Germline CDR1 is MNHNY and CDR2 is SVGAGI (reference sequence). The CDR3 has 13 residues. The CDR3 DNA follows: TGTGCCAGCAGTTCCTCGGACGCCACTGAAGCTTTCTTT. Its protein product is CASSSSDATEAFF.

CDR3 nucleotide sequence: TGTGCCATCAGTACTTGGGACAGAGACAATGAGCAGTTCTTC. This sequence encodes CAISTWDRDNEQFF. This chain connects TRBV10-3 to TRBJ2-1, with TRBD1 matching over 7 bases. The ends lost 5 bases at V and 5 bases at J; junction bases unmatched: 6. Germline V gene lookup returns CDR1 ENHRY and CDR2 SYGVKD. CDR3 length equals 14 residues.

The J gene is TRBJ2-5, the V gene TRBV5-1; D call uncertain. The J call is in doubt because the DNA end fits TRBJ2-7 better. The CDR3 runs 14 residues. Per the germline V gene, CDR1 is SGHRS and CDR2 is YFSETQ. The CDR3 protein is CASSLVTPPYEQYF. CDR3 nucleotides: TGCGCCAGCAGCTTGGTGACTCCCCCCTACGAGCAGTACTTC.

V is TRBV29-1 and J is TRBJ2-5, with D perhaps TRBD2 (6 bases). The CDR3 runs to 14 residues. Germline CDR1 SQVTM, CDR2 ANQGSEA. V lost 6 bases, J lost 3 bases, and 17 bases lay in between. CDR3 bases: TGCAGCGTCTCTTCTCGGGACTCCAAAGAGACCCAGTACTTC. Translating it yields CSVSSRDSKETQYF. Full variable domain (rest looked up from reference TRBV29-1 and TRBJ2-5): SAVISQKPSRDICQRGTSLTIQCQVDSQVTMMFWYRQQPGQSLTLIATANQGSEATYESGFVIDKFPISRPNLTFSTLTVSNMSPEDSSIYLCSVSSRDSKETQYFGPGTRLLVL.

J is TRBJ2-3 and V is TRBV4-1, with 7 positions matching TRBD1. The CDR3 totals 15 residues. The V gene's germline CDR1 is MGHRA and CDR2 YSYEKL. Losses at the gene ends were 6 bases for V and 2 bases for J; bases not matched to a gene: 8. CDR3 sequence: CASRLDRALTDTQYF. CDR3 nucleotides: TGCGCCAGCAGACTCGACAGGGCCCTCACAGATACGCAGTATTTT.

The chain uses TRBV6-5 and TRBJ1-1, with D hard to call. From germline, CDR1 is MNHEY and CDR2 SVGAGI. CDR3 length equals 12 residues. Between the trimmed V and J ends, which lost 0 bases and 9 bases, there was a span of 8 bases. CDR3 in DNA: TGTGCCAGCAGTTACTCGGCCGCTCAAGCTTTCTTT. Amino acid sequence: CASSYSAAQAFF.